These 8 T cell receptor beta chains originate from one sample sequenced in a study of shared clonotypes between healthy human individuals. Data came from immunoSEQ multiplex PCR; TCRdb stores just in-frame clones and leaves some out. The data show roughly 110,000 clones, about 70% seen once. Specimen: memory CD8+ T cells sorted from blood. Noted subset: CD45RO+ cells pooled with CCR7-negative TemRA cells. All receptors derive from a young woman in good health.

The V call is TRBV28, the J call TRBJ1-4; D is possibly TRBD1 (6 bases). The V end lost 5 bases, the J end lost 8 bases, and 24 bases lay between the germline ends. Germline V gene lookup returns CDR1 MDHEN and CDR2 SYDVKM. CDR3 length equals 17 residues. The CDR3 DNA sequence: TGTGCCAGCAGTACAACCTTACTCAACAGGGTCTACGAAAAACTGTTTTTT. Its protein is CASSTTLLNRVYEKLFF.

The CDR3 loop reads CASSSGTGGKQYF. The CDR3 DNA follows: TGTGCCAGCAGCTCAGGGACAGGAGGAAAGCAGTACTTC. The chain combines TRBV11-3 with TRBJ2-7, with 8 bases aligning to TRBD1. The germline V gene encodes CDR1 SGHNT and CDR2 YENEEA. The V gene end was trimmed by 4 bases and the J gene end by 8 bases; junction bases not matched to a gene: 7. The CDR3 consists of 13 residues. Full variable domain (missing parts from reference TRBV11-3 and TRBJ2-7): EAGVVQSPRYKIIEKKQPVAFWCNPISGHNTLYWYLQNLGQGPELLIRYENEEAVDDSQLPKDRFSAERLKGVDSTLKIQPAELGDSAVYLCASSSGTGGKQYFGPGTRLTVT.

A note on this clone: A junction end diverges from the germline sequence, so it may reflect a read error. The chain links TRBV4-1 to TRBJ2-3, with 8 bases that match TRBD2. CDR1 is MGHRA, CDR2 YSYEKL, per germline. CDR3 length equals 13 residues. This CDR3 reads CASSQAGADTQYF. CDR3 nucleotides: TGCGCCAGCAGTCAAGCGGGAGCAGATACGCAGTATTTT.

This clone was detected only once. The DNA for the CDR3 is TGTGCCAGCAGCAAGGTACCCCATGGTGGTACCTACGAGCAGTACTTC. Its protein product is CASSKVPHGGTYEQYF. The rearrangement links TRBV7-9 to TRBJ2-7; D is unclear. Germline CDR1 is SEHNR and CDR2 is FQNEAQ (reference sequence). V lost 5 bases, J lost 2 bases, and 19 bases lay in between. The CDR3 runs to 16 residues.

The V call is TRBV14, the J call TRBJ1-2, with D unresolved. The germline CDR1 and CDR2 sequences are SGHDN and FVKESK. V was pared by 0 bases and J by 5 bases, with 16 bases between. The CDR3 consists of 16 residues. CDR3 protein: CASSQDRVGRRYGYTF. The CDR3, as DNA: TGTGCCAGCAGCCAAGATCGTGTGGGCCGGAGATATGGCTACACCTTC.

The V call is TRBV7-2, the J call TRBJ2-7; 8 positions match TRBD1. CDR3 length: 15 amino acids. Germline V CDR1 and CDR2: SGHTA, FQGNSA. With V trimmed by 3 bases and J by 3 bases, 7 bases remained unmatched. The CDR3 is CASSFAGTGRYEQYF. DNA of the CDR3: TGTGCCAGCAGCTTCGCCGGGACAGGACGCTACGAGCAGTACTTC. Combining the CDR3 with reference TRBV7-2 and TRBJ2-7 gives the whole variable domain GAGVSQSPSNKVTEKGKDVELRCDPISGHTALYWYRQSLGQGLEFLIYFQGNSAPDKSGLPSDRFSAERTGGSVSTLTIQRTQQEDSAVYLCASSFAGTGRYEQYFGPGTRLTVT.

The V and J genes are TRBV7-9 and TRBJ1-1; D is perhaps TRBD1 (5 bases). Trimming removed 5 bases from V and 2 bases from J, with 12 bases in between. Germline CDR1 SEHNR, CDR2 FQNEAQ (reference sequence). This CDR3 has 14 residues. CDR3 residues: CASSSTGPNTEAFF. DNA for the CDR3: TGTGCCAGCAGCAGTACGGGGCCCAACACTGAAGCTTTCTTT.

This chain connects TRBV6-1 to TRBJ1-3; D ambiguous. This CDR3 is 15 amino acids long. Trimming cost V 2 bases and J 0 bases, with 8 bases left between them. CDR1 MNHNS and CDR2 SASEGT come from the germline V gene. The CDR3 region is CASSEPGSSGNTIYF. The DNA of the CDR3 is TGTGCCAGCAGTGAACCAGGCAGCTCTGGAAACACCATATATTTT.